This T cell receptor (beta chain) was identified in a study of technical replicates of blood from a handful of donors. TCRdb's table, derived via immunoSEQ multiplex PCR, lists solely in-frame clones and lacks some. This table holds fewer than 85,000 clones, approximately 94% found once. Looked up from germline, CDR1 is SGHTA and CDR2 is FQGNSA. V dropped 0 bases and J dropped 10; count of bases not matched to a gene: 8. The CDR3 length is 16 residues. This rearrangement joins TRBV7-2 to TRBJ2-1; TRBD2 aligns across 11 bases. The sequenced sample was T cells isolated from PBMCs. The sequence derives from a human donor in good health. CDR3 sequence (DNA): TGTGCCAGCAGCTTAGCCCTACCACTAGCGGGAGAAGAGCAGTTCTTC. Translated: CASSLALPLAGEEQFF.